Listed below are T cell receptor beta chains from one sample, sequenced in a study of blood T cell repertoires in COVID-19. The protocol was immunoSEQ multiplex PCR, while the TCRdb copy is restricted to in-frame clones and leaves out a portion. The repertoire holds roughly 400,000 clones, with 75% to 90% as singletons. Sequencing was carried out using PBMCs or T cells enriched from blood (not recorded which). The receptors derive from a man younger than 40 who had recovered from COVID-19. Both conserved end residues are part of each CDR3. A D gene is named only where the DNA matches it firmly. Some rows have no size entry. The others give once, few or many, or a class for an expanded clone.

clone_size	d_call	v_call	j_call	cdr3_nt	cdr3_aa
-	-	TRBV18	TRBJ2-7	TGTGCCAGCTCACCACCGATTGTAGACTACGAGCAGTACTTC	CASSPPIVDYEQYF
-	TRBD2	TRBV13	TRBJ2-1	TGTGCCAGCAGCTTCGGACTAGCGGGAGCCCCACATGAGCAGTTCTTC	CASSFGLAGAPHEQFF
-	-	TRBV5-8	TRBJ1-5	TGTGCCAGCAGCTTGGGCGGGATCAATGATCAGCCCCAGCATTTT	CASSLGGINDQPQHF
-	-	TRBV27	TRBJ2-1	TGTGCCAGCAGTTTAAAGGGGAGCGGGCCGATCAATGAGCAGTTCTTC	CASSLKGSGPINEQFF
-	TRBD1	TRBV2	TRBJ1-2	TGTGCCAGCAGTGGGACAGGGGGTGGGTATGGCTACACCTTC	CASSGTGGGYGYTF
-	-	TRBV18	TRBJ1-4	TGTGCCAGCTCAGGGGGCGGCGACGAAAAACTGTTTTTT	CASSGGGDEKLFF
-	-	TRBV18	TRBJ2-5	TGTGCCAGCTCACCACCGTCGCGGCCCGCGGAGACCCAGTACTTC	CASSPPSRPAETQYF
once	-	TRBV2	TRBJ2-7	TGTGCCAGCAGTGAGGAAGCAGGGGCTTACGAGCAGTACTTC	CASSEEAGAYEQYF
few	-	TRBV7-3	TRBJ1-6	TGTGCCAGCAGCTTAAGTTACGGTTCCAATTCACCCCTCCACTTT	CASSLSYGSNSPLHF
few	TRBD2	TRBV19	TRBJ2-7	TGTGCCAGTAGTGTGGCTAGCGGGAGATGGGGGGAGCAGTACTTC	CASSVASGRWGEQYF
once	-	TRBV2	TRBJ1-6	TGTGCCAGCAGTCCCCGGGAGGGTGGGAATTCACCCCTCCACTTT	CASSPREGGNSPLHF
-	-	TRBV9	TRBJ2-5	TGTGCCAGCAGCGTAGTTGGGCTAGCTCAAGAGACCCAGTACTTC	CASSVVGLAQETQYF
-	-	TRBV4-1	TRBJ2-7	TGCGCCAGCAGCCTCCCCTCTGATTTATTACTAGCTGCGAACGAGCAGTACTTC	CASSLPSDLLLAANEQYF
-	TRBD1	TRBV28	TRBJ2-3	TGTGCCAGCGCCGTAATTTCGACAGGGTACTTAGATACGCAGTATTTT	CASAVISTGYLDTQYF
-	TRBD1	TRBV3-1/TRBV3-2	TRBJ2-7	TGTGCCAGCAGCCAAGGACAGGGGGGCCACGAGCAGTACTTC	CASSQGQGGHEQYF
-	TRBD1	TRBV18	TRBJ2-7	TGTGCCAGCTCACCGGACAGGTTAGCCTACGAGCAGTACTTC	CASSPDRLAYEQYF
-	-	TRBV2	TRBJ1-1	TGTGCCAGCAGCCTGACAGAAAACACTGAAGCTTTCTTT	CASSLTENTEAFF
once	-	TRBV6-4	TRBJ2-2	TGTGCCAGCAGTGTTAGCGGCGCCACCGGGGAGCTGTTTTTT	CASSVSGATGELFF
-	-	TRBV11-2	TRBJ1-4	TGTGCCAGCAGCTCAAGCCAGGGGCTGAATAATGAAAAACTGTTTTTT	CASSSSQGLNNEKLFF
-	-	TRBV10-3	TRBJ1-6	TGTGCCATCAGTGTTAACAGGGAATCCTATAATTCACCCCTCCACTTT	CAISVNRESYNSPLHF
-	TRBD2	TRBV19	TRBJ2-1	TGTGCCAGTAGCCCCGGACTAGCTTACAATGAGCAGTTCTTC	CASSPGLAYNEQFF
-	TRBD1	TRBV4-1	TRBJ1-4	TGCGCCAGCAGGGAAGACAGGGGGCTTGAAAAACTGTTTTTT	CASREDRGLEKLFF
-	TRBD1	TRBV7-9	TRBJ1-2	TGTGCCAGCAGCAAACCTCCGGGACAGGGAGACTATGGCTACACCTTC	CASSKPPGQGDYGYTF
once	-	TRBV27	TRBJ1-5	TGTGCCAGCAGTACTGGGGGGGGCCCTAATCAGCCCCAGCATTTT	CASSTGGGPNQPQHF
-	TRBD1	TRBV28	TRBJ1-4	TGTGCCAGCAGTCAGGGACAGGGTAGGGAAAAACTGTTTTTT	CASSQGQGREKLFF
-	TRBD2	TRBV14	TRBJ2-1	TGTGCCAGCAGCCTGACTGCTAGCGGAGGTCGGTATGAGCAGTTCTTC	CASSLTASGGRYEQFF
-	TRBD1	TRBV10-3	TRBJ1-2	TGTGCCATCAGTCAGGCGGGACAGGGGGCGGAAGGCTACACCTTC	CAISQAGQGAEGYTF
-	-	TRBV7-9	TRBJ1-1	TGTGCCAGCAGCGGGGAGAGCCCCGAAGCTTTCTTT	CASSGESPEAFF
once	TRBD1	TRBV2	TRBJ2-7	TGTGCCAGCAGTTTCAAACGCCCCCCGGACAGGGTCACCTACGAGCAGTACTTC	CASSFKRPPDRVTYEQYF
once	-	TRBV2	TRBJ1-1	TGTGCCAGCAGGGAGACGGGATACACTGAAGCTTTCTTT	CASRETGYTEAFF
-	TRBD1	TRBV30	TRBJ1-1	TGTGCCTGGAGTCATTTACAGGGGGCCGGCACTGAAGCTTTCTTT	CAWSHLQGAGTEAFF
-	TRBD1	TRBV28	TRBJ2-2	TGTGCCAGCTCCATAGGGGGCGCGAACACCGGGGAGCTGTTTTTT	CASSIGGANTGELFF
-	-	TRBV28	TRBJ2-2	TGTGCCAGCAGTTCTCAGGGGAGGGGTAACACCGGGGAGCTGTTTTTT	CASSSQGRGNTGELFF
-	-	TRBV24-1	TRBJ2-3	TGTGCCACCAGTGACCTTCGGACACCGCTGAGCACAGATACGCAGTATTTT	CATSDLRTPLSTDTQYF
-	TRBD2	TRBV29-1	TRBJ2-1	TGCAGCGTTGCGGGGACTAGCGCCCGGGAGCAGTTCTTC	CSVAGTSAREQFF
-	-	TRBV15	TRBJ1-1	TGTGCCACCAGCCTCCCCTCTAAGCCTGAAGCTTTCTTT	CATSLPSKPEAFF
-	-	TRBV21-1	TRBJ2-7	TGTGCCAGCAGCAAAGAAGGCAGGGGATACGAGCAGTACTTC	CASSKEGRGYEQYF
-	TRBD1	TRBV11-2	TRBJ1-1	TGTGCCAGCAGCCGGGACAGATCTTTTAACACTGAAGCTTTCTTT	CASSRDRSFNTEAFF
-	-	TRBV5-1	TRBJ2-5	TGCGCCAGCACTCCCTCGGGCGGGCCTGGTGAGACCCAGTACTTC	CASTPSGGPGETQYF
-	-	TRBV5-1	TRBJ2-6	TGCGCCAGCAGCTTGGACTACCAGAGCTCTGGGGCCAACGTCCTGACTTTC	CASSLDYQSSGANVLTF
-	-	TRBV6-5	TRBJ1-4	TGTGCCAGCAGTTACTCTTCTAGGAGTGCCACTGAAAAACTGTTTTTT	CASSYSSRSATEKLFF
-	-	TRBV10-3	TRBJ2-2	TGTGCCATCAGTGGAGGAGGGAGATCGGGCGGGGAGCTGTTTTTT	CAISGGGRSGGELFF
once	TRBD1	TRBV10-2	TRBJ2-5	TGCGCCAGCAGGGGACAGCCCCAAGAGACCCAGTACTTC	CASRGQPQETQYF
-	-	TRBV12-3/TRBV12-4	TRBJ2-1	TGTGCCAGCAGTTTAGAGCGGAGTGAGCAGTTCTTC	CASSLERSEQFF